This is a list of T cell receptor beta chains from one sample in a study of blood T cell repertoires in COVID-19. Only in-frame clones appear in the TCRdb table, and some are missing; sequencing was by immunoSEQ multiplex PCR. The table shows over 150,000 clones, with about 85% occurring only once. Sequenced material: peripheral blood. Receptors were obtained from a man aged 55 to 69 with COVID-19, enrolled during active disease. Each CDR3 is given with its conserved first and last residue. D genes are given only for firm matches. Rows give clone size only sometimes, using once, few, many, or a class for an expanded clone.

clone size	V gene	D gene	J gene	CDR3 DNA	CDR3 protein
-	TRBV2	-	TRBJ1-1	TGTGCCAGCAGTGAAGCGCTTCCCGGCCGGGGTGGAGCTTTCTTT	CASSEALPGRGGAFF
few	TRBV7-2	TRBD1	TRBJ2-6	TGTGCCAGCAGCTTTCGGGCAGGGGGCTCTGGGGCCAACGTCCTGACTTTC	CASSFRAGGSGANVLTF
-	TRBV14	TRBD1	TRBJ2-1	TGTGCCAGCAGCCGGGCCGGGACAGGGGGATACAATGAGCAGTTCTTC	CASSRAGTGGYNEQFF
once	TRBV5-1	-	TRBJ2-3	TGCGCCAGCAGCCTACGCGAGACCAACGGGGCAGATACGCAGTATTTT	CASSLRETNGADTQYF
-	TRBV3-1/TRBV3-2	TRBD1	TRBJ1-5	TGTGCCAGCAGCCATGGGACAGGGGGCAATCAGCCCCAGCATTTT	CASSHGTGGNQPQHF
-	TRBV27	TRBD2	TRBJ2-7	TGTGCCAGCAGTTTACCGACTAGCGGGGAACATACCTACGAGCAGTACTTC	CASSLPTSGEHTYEQYF
-	TRBV7-2	TRBD1	TRBJ1-5	TGTGCCAGCAGCCGGAGACAGGGTCAAAGGGAGCCCCAGCATTTT	CASSRRQGQREPQHF
once	TRBV6-5	-	TRBJ2-7	TGTGCCAGCAGTCCCTACTTCGAGAGCTCCTACGAGCAGTACTTC	CASSPYFESSYEQYF
once	TRBV7-2	TRBD2	TRBJ2-3	TGTGCCAGCAGCTTGACTAGCGGGGTTACGCAGTATTTT	CASSLTSGVTQYF
-	TRBV5-6	TRBD1	TRBJ1-5	TGTGCCAGCAGCCATTTGGTTGGGACAGGGAATGATAATCAGCCCCAGCATTTT	CASSHLVGTGNDNQPQHF
once	TRBV4-2	-	TRBJ1-5	TGTGCCAGCAGCTCGGGACTTGAATTGGGTCAGCCCCAGCATTTT	CASSSGLELGQPQHF
few	TRBV5-1	TRBD1	TRBJ1-2	TGCGCCAGCAGCTCGGGGACAGGGGGGTATGGCTACACCTTC	CASSSGTGGYGYTF
-	TRBV29-1	TRBD1	TRBJ1-2	TGCAGCGTTGAGAAGGACAGGGGCTCAGGCTACACCTTC	CSVEKDRGSGYTF
-	TRBV18	-	TRBJ2-1	TGTGCCAGCTCACCACCCAATTACAATGAGCAGTTCTTC	CASSPPNYNEQFF
-	TRBV18	-	TRBJ1-1	TGTGCCAGCTCTTACCACGGTGGTCAGGAAAACACTGAAGCTTTCTTT	CASSYHGGQENTEAFF
-	TRBV28	TRBD1	TRBJ1-3	TGTGCCAGCAGCACAGGGGGCTTCTCTGGAAACACCATATATTTT	CASSTGGFSGNTIYF
-	TRBV12-5	-	TRBJ1-1	TGTGCTAGTGCGGGGGAGGGTATGAACACTGAAGCTTTCTTT	CASAGEGMNTEAFF
-	TRBV19	TRBD1	TRBJ2-3	TGTGCCAGTAGCCGGGACAGGGGAGATACGCAGTATTTT	CASSRDRGDTQYF
once	TRBV6-5	-	TRBJ1-2	TGTGCCGCGCGCGACCGGGATCCGTCATATGGCTACACCTTC	CAARDRDPSYGYTF
-	TRBV11-2	-	TRBJ2-7	TGTGCCAGCAGCTTGGGGGGGCAGGGTCTGTACGAGCAGTACTTC	CASSLGGQGLYEQYF
-	TRBV30	TRBD1	TRBJ1-6	TGTGCCTGGAGAATACAACAGGGGGGTAATTCACCCCTCCACTTT	CAWRIQQGGNSPLHF
few	TRBV7-2	TRBD2	TRBJ2-1	TGTGCCAGCAGCCCTCGGACTAGCGGGGTGGGAGGTACGAATGAGCAGTTCTTC	CASSPRTSGVGGTNEQFF
-	TRBV27	-	TRBJ2-7	TGTGCCAGCAGCCCCCCGGGACTGGGACCCTACGAGCAGTACTTC	CASSPPGLGPYEQYF
-	TRBV3-1/TRBV3-2	-	TRBJ1-1	TGTGCCAGCAGCGACAGCAAATCTGAAGCTTTCTTT	CASSDSKSEAFF
-	TRBV5-6	-	TRBJ2-5	TGTGCCAGCAACCTAGCGCGCTACCAAGAGACCCAGTACTTC	CASNLARYQETQYF
-	TRBV24-1	TRBD1	TRBJ2-1	TGTGCCACCAGGGGACAGGGGACGAGTTCCTACAATGAGCAGTTCTTC	CATRGQGTSSYNEQFF
-	TRBV7-2	TRBD1	TRBJ2-5	TGTGCCAGCAGCTTAGGAGGCAGGGGGTCCCAAGAGACCCAGTACTTC	CASSLGGRGSQETQYF
-	TRBV7-2	-	TRBJ1-5	TGTGCCAGCAGCTTAGTGGGGCAGGATCAGCCCCAGCATTTT	CASSLVGQDQPQHF
once	TRBV19	-	TRBJ2-3	TGTGCCAGTACCCTGGGTTGGCGGGGGCCTTCCACAGATACGCAGTATTTT	CASTLGWRGPSTDTQYF
-	TRBV7-7	-	TRBJ2-1	TGTGCTAGCAGCTTAGCCGGAGGGCCGCGGAATGAGCAGTTCTTC	CASSLAGGPRNEQFF
once	TRBV30	TRBD1	TRBJ1-2	TGTGCCTGGAGTGTAGACAGGGGGCGAGCTAACTATGGCTACACCTTC	CAWSVDRGRANYGYTF
-	TRBV11-3	TRBD1	TRBJ2-2	TGTGCCAGCAGCATCCCGGGACAGGTTCCCCCCGGGGAGCTGTTTTTT	CASSIPGQVPPGELFF
few	TRBV3-1/TRBV3-2	TRBD1	TRBJ1-6	TGTGCCAGCAGCCGGACAGGGGATAGTAATTCACCCCTCCACTTT	CASSRTGDSNSPLHF
-	TRBV7-9	TRBD2	TRBJ2-7	TGTGCCAGCAGCTTAGGTGGTATTCGAGCGGGGACCCACTACGAGCAGTACTTC	CASSLGGIRAGTHYEQYF
-	TRBV29-1	TRBD2	TRBJ2-3	TGCAGCGTCACACCGGGACTAGCGGGAAAAGATACGCAGTATTTT	CSVTPGLAGKDTQYF
-	TRBV9	-	TRBJ1-3	TGTGCCAGCAGCGTAGGCACAGGGGGAAACACCATATATTTT	CASSVGTGGNTIYF
-	TRBV28	-	TRBJ1-2	TGTGCCAGCAGCTCTCCCGGACAGTTATCGGATGGCTACACCTTC	CASSSPGQLSDGYTF
once	TRBV9	-	TRBJ2-7	TGTGCCAGCAGCGGAGGGGACACTCACTACGAGCAGTACTTC	CASSGGDTHYEQYF
-	TRBV9	TRBD2	TRBJ2-1	TGTGCCAGCAGCGTAAGCGGGGCCCGCTACAATGAGCAGTTCTTC	CASSVSGARYNEQFF
-	TRBV28	-	TRBJ1-6	TGTGCCAGCAGTTCTGGCGGTTCACCCCTCCACTTT	CASSSGGSPLHF
-	TRBV7-2	-	TRBJ1-3	TGTGCCAGCAGCGAGCGGCGTCCGGGCACCATATATTTT	CASSERRPGTIYF
once	TRBV5-4	-	TRBJ2-1	TGTGCCAGCAGCTTGAGTGGCGGGATACTTTACAATGAGCAGTTCTTC	CASSLSGGILYNEQFF
-	TRBV6-5	-	TRBJ2-3	TGTGCAGGCCGACAGAGTTTTTCTAGCACAGATACGCAGTATTTT	CAGRQSFSSTDTQYF
-	TRBV6-5	-	TRBJ2-2	TGTGCCAGCAAGGGGCAGACGAACACCGGGGAGCTGTTTTTT	CASKGQTNTGELFF
-	TRBV27	TRBD2	TRBJ2-2	TGTGCCAGCCGAGCGGGGGGGCAAATCGGGGAGCTGTTTTTT	CASRAGGQIGELFF
-	TRBV2	TRBD1	TRBJ1-1	TGTGCCAGCAACAGGGGGATGAACACTGAAGCTTTCTTT	CASNRGMNTEAFF
once	TRBV5-8	-	TRBJ1-5	TGTGCCAGTGAAACAGGGTATAGCAATCAGCCCCAGCATTTT	CASETGYSNQPQHF
-	TRBV21-1	-	TRBJ2-7	TGTGCCAGCAGCAAAACCTATATAACCGGGACAGTCTACGAGCAGTACTTC	CASSKTYITGTVYEQYF
-	TRBV19	TRBD1	TRBJ1-6	TGTGCCAGTACCATGGTACAGGGGAGTTCACCCCTCCACTTT	CASTMVQGSSPLHF
-	TRBV6-5	-	TRBJ1-4	TGTGCCAGCAGTTACTCGATAGGGGTCGAAAAACTGTTTTTT	CASSYSIGVEKLFF
-	TRBV10-2	-	TRBJ2-7	TGCGCCAGCAGTCGGCCAGGATCCTACGAGCAGTACTTC	CASSRPGSYEQYF
-	TRBV4-3	TRBD2	TRBJ2-3	TGCGCCAGCAGCCAAGTATCTAGCGGGGAGGCGCAGTATTTT	CASSQVSSGEAQYF